This TCR beta chain comes out of a study of cytomegalovirus exposure and HLA in healthy donors. General study results and limits: Specific recognition of CMV antigens was confirmed in vitro for a few chains (all CMV-associated). There were several of the most significant clusters that appeared linked to common viral pathogens in a later analysis. Researchers counted approximately 160 TCR beta chains as cytomegalovirus-associated.

PCR primers comprised 60 Vbeta and 13 Jbeta primers. Profiled with immunoSEQ multiplex PCR; TCRdb holds only in-frame clones, not every one. The data contain approximately 160,000 clones, under 70% of them seen just once; the ten biggest clones take up about 2.5%. Concerning this clone itself: Its antigen is not identified.

The specimen was PBMCs. The TCR was taken from a woman between 40 and 50 years old in good health and CMV-seropositive.

Written as DNA, the CDR3 is TGTGCCAGCGTGGGGACAGGGGGAAACACTGAAGCTTTCTTT. It codes for CASVGTGGNTEAFF. J is TRBJ1-1 and V is TRBV21-1; the table's TRBD1 call for D was not verified on the DNA. TRBV21-1 is a pseudogene locus. There are 14 residues in the CDR3.